The clone carrying this T cell receptor beta chain was detected a few times. The entry originates in a study of human T cells and chemical hapten exposure. The V end lost 0 bases, the J end lost 6 bases, and 17 bases lay between the germline ends. Per germline, CDR1 SGHNT and CDR2 YYREEE (reference sequence). The CDR3 runs to 16 residues. Sample time point: patch test 2, 6 weeks after DPC sensitization. Treatment of the sample: therapeutic diphenylcyclopropenone sensitization with weekly scalp DPC. TCRdb recomputed calls from the RACE reads with MiXCR, one row per CDR3 protein. Altogether tens of thousands of distinct CDR3 sequences are present, 8.5% to 10% being singletons, with the ten largest covering less than 2%.

The V call is TRBV5-4, the J call TRBJ2-3; either TRBD1 or TRBD2 may fit D (6 bases each). The specimen comprised whole blood, sampled in connection with sensitization to the hapten diphenylcyclopropenone (DPC). This clonotype was sampled from a woman aged 50 to 60 with alopecia areata. Some clones in this sample may be carry-over from other donors' samples. CDR3 nucleotides: TGTGCCAGCAGCTTGGGCAGGGGAGGAGAACACGATACGCAGTATTTT. As protein: CASSLGRGGEHDTQYF.